This T cell receptor (beta chain) came from a study of T cell clones after liver transplantation. Study background: Immunosuppression withdrawal was tried within 2 years after liver transplantation in this trial. At least one year of complete immunosuppression withdrawal without enzymes over twice normal defined tolerance. Blood was drawn pre-transplant, before withdrawal, and after full or failed withdrawal. Subjects received no induction therapy and standard immunosuppression until randomization at 12-24 months post-transplant.

CDR1 SGHRS and CDR2 YFSETQ come from the germline V gene. The CDR3 sequence is 13 residues long. Trimming at V came to 4 bases and at J to 6 bases, leaving 4 bases not matched to a gene. Clones were read by immunoSEQ multiplex PCR, and TCRdb kept only the in-frame ones, dropping some. The sample lists fewer than 70,000 clones; roughly two thirds were seen once. The V call is TRBV5-1, the J call TRBJ1-2; TRBD1 agrees at 9 bases. The source material was CD4+ T cells from blood, sampled before liver transplant. This receptor was taken from a human donor who received a liver transplant. The CDR3 loop reads CASSPGQGNGYTF. In nucleotides, the CDR3 is TGCGCCAGCAGCCCGGGACAGGGTAATGGCTACACCTTC.